A single sample is the source of the 10 T cell receptor beta chains below, sequenced in a study of cytomegalovirus exposure and HLA in healthy donors. PCR involved 60 Vbeta and 13 Jbeta primers. Data came from immunoSEQ multiplex PCR; TCRdb stores just in-frame clones and leaves some out. The table has 85,000 to 130,000 clones, roughly 82% seen once; the top ten hold around 2.7%. The sequenced sample consisted of PBMCs. These receptors were obtained from a male donor in good health and CMV-seropositive.

The chain employs TRBV13 and TRBJ2-5; a weak D match, TRBD1 (6 bases). The germline CDR1 and CDR2 sequences are PRHDT and FYEKMQ (reference sequence). Trimming stripped 1 base from V and 1 base from J, with 16 bases between. The CDR3 is 17 residues long. CDR3 nucleotides: TGTGCCAGCAGCTTAGAGAGCCCTCAGGGGCCCCAAGAGACCCAGTACTTC. This translates into CASSLESPQGPQETQYF.

The chain combines TRBV6-5 with TRBJ2-7, with 9 bases aligning to TRBD2. The germline V gene encodes CDR1 MNHEY and CDR2 SVGAGI. There are 16 residues in the CDR3. Trimming at V came to 0 bases and at J to 2 bases, leaving 5 bases not matched to a gene. CDR3 in DNA: TGTGCCAGCAGTTACTCGGGGCGGGGGGGCCCCTACGAGCAGTACTTC. It is translated as CASSYSGRGGPYEQYF.

This clone has more than one count but fewer than ten. The chain joins TRBV4-3 to TRBJ1-2; no definite D call. CDR1 is LGHNA and CDR2 is YSLEER in the germline V gene. The length of the CDR3 is 12 residues. Trimming cost V 1 base and J 4 bases, with 4 bases left between them. The CDR3: CASSQASYGYTF. The CDR3 nucleotides read TGCGCCAGCAGCCAAGCATCCTATGGCTACACCTTC.

Points on this clone: Other DNA sequences within the sample encode an identical CDR3. The rearrangement uses TRBV4-2 and TRBJ1-5; weak D call: TRBD1 (6 bases). Germline assignment: CDR1 LGHNA and CDR2 YNFKEQ. V was shortened by 0 bases and J by 0 bases, with 15 bases between the two germline ends. This CDR3 spans 18 amino acids. CDR3 protein: CASSQDRGGGYSNQPQHF. The CDR3 DNA sequence: TGTGCCAGCAGCCAAGATCGTGGGGGGGGCTATAGCAATCAGCCCCAGCATTTT.

V gene TRBV7-2 combines with J gene TRBJ2-1; 9 nucleotides align to TRBD1. Germline lookup yields CDR1 SGHTA and CDR2 FQGNSA. The CDR3 loop spans 16 amino acids. The trim removed 1 base at V and 8 bases at J, leaving 9 bases unmatched. CDR3 in amino acids: CASSLGDRVGIDEQFF. The DNA of the CDR3 is TGTGCCAGCAGCTTAGGGGACAGGGTTGGTATCGATGAGCAGTTCTTC.

On this clone: At one of its ends the junction is not consistent with the germline gene, which may arise from a read error. The chain couples TRBV7-3 to TRBJ1-2; TRBD1 matches at 7 bases. From germline, CDR1 is SGHTA and CDR2 FQGTGA. The CDR3 length is 15 residues. DNA for the CDR3: TGTGCCAGCAGCTTGGGCCGGGACAGTATCTATGGCTACCCCTTC. Translating gives CASSLGRDSIYGYPF.

The chain links TRBV10-3 to TRBJ2-3; possible D gene TRBD1, 6 bases. The CDR3 is 18 amino acids. V gave up 0 bases and J gave up 4 bases, with 20 bases separating them. CDR1 ENHRY and CDR2 SYGVKD come from the germline V gene. The CDR3 loop reads CAISESKTGKGNSDTQYF. In nucleotides, the CDR3 is TGTGCCATCAGTGAGTCGAAGACAGGAAAGGGTAACTCAGATACGCAGTATTTT.

This clone was counted a few times. This sequence joins TRBV29-1 and TRBJ1-3, with TRBD1 matching over 7 bases. CDR3 size: 16 residues. Germline CDR1 SQVTM, CDR2 ANQGSEA. V gave up 6 bases and J gave up 3 bases; unmatched junction bases: 14. The CDR3 is CSVSGGDRDGGNTIYF. In nucleotides, the CDR3 is TGCAGCGTCTCTGGGGGAGACAGGGATGGTGGAAACACCATATATTTT.

The V call is TRBV27, the J call TRBJ1-3; D is ambiguous. The CDR3 contains 15 residues. Trimming took off 3 bases at V and 0 bases at J, with 9 bases between the two ends. Germline assignment: CDR1 MNHEY and CDR2 SMNVEV (reference sequence). The CDR3 here is CASSLYRSSGNTIYF. CDR3 nucleotides: TGTGCCAGCAGTTTGTACCGGAGCTCTGGAAACACCATATATTTT.

The chain is built from TRBV15 and TRBJ1-6; D remains ambiguous. CDR1 and CDR2 from the germline V gene are LNHNV and YYDKDF (reference sequence). This CDR3 contains 14 residues. The V gene lost 0 bases and the J gene lost 4 bases, with 4 bases spanning the gap. The DNA of the CDR3 is TGTGCCACCAGCAGAGATCTTTATAATTCACCCCTCCACTTT. Amino acids: CATSRDLYNSPLHF. Variable domain in full (rest from reference TRBV15 and TRBJ1-6): DAMVIQNPRYQVTQFGKPVTLSCSQTLNHNVMYWYQQKSSQAPKLLFHYYDKDFNNEADTPDNFQSRRPNTSFCFLDIRSPGLGDTAMYLCATSRDLYNSPLHFGNGTRLTVT.